This T cell receptor beta chain was found in a study of blood T cells in healthy people across ages. Study conclusions and caveats: CMV status of donors was not determined, possibly confounding expanded clonotype changes.

The use of a sample-barcoded 5' primer and a J-beta primer mix characterized a second PCR of roughly 6 to 11 cycles. One entry per CDR3 protein, called by TCRdb with MiXCR from the 5' RACE reads. The sample lists 1.5 million to 2 million distinct CDR3 sequences; approximately 50% were seen once. Donation came from healthy Caucasian individuals in Russia who were aged 6 to 90. Each donor's blood draw was 8.5 to 10 milliliters of peripheral blood. Each sample yielded at least 6 million isolated PBMCs. Turning to this clonotype: Its antigen is not known.

V was trimmed by 2 bases and J by 5 bases, leaving 23 bases between them. The CDR3 length is 18 residues. CDR1 is MGHRA, CDR2 YSYEKL, per germline. This sequence originates from a woman in her thirties or forties in good health. The sequenced material came from blood. This rearrangement joins TRBV4-1 to TRBJ2-3, with D maybe TRBD2 (6 bases). CDR3 sequence reads: CASSQLLTSGSLGDTQYF. The CDR3 nucleotides read TGCGCCAGCAGCCAACTTCTGACAAGCGGGTCCTTGGGAGATACGCAGTATTTT.